The 9 T cell receptor beta chains presented below share a single source sample, sequenced in a study of T-cell reconstitution after alpha-beta-depleted transplantation in children. Preparing the TCRbeta library involved the use of unique molecular identifiers. TCRdb analysed the PCR reads with MiXCR anew, one entry per CDR3 protein. The data hold around 480,000 distinct CDR3 sequences, with 32% observed a single time. Sequenced here: PBMCs from the stem cell graft donor, sampled from the stem cell graft. These receptors came from a human donor who donated a stem cell graft to a child with aplastic anemia.

This chain connects TRBV3-1 to TRBJ1-2; D remains ambiguous. The CDR3 contains 14 residues. CDR1 and CDR2 (germline): LGHDT, YNNKEL (reference sequence). V lost 6 bases to trimming and J lost 2 bases, with 13 bases between them. CDR3 in DNA: TGTGCCAGCAGTCCTAGGGCGGGGAACTATGGCTACACCTTC. Translation gives CASSPRAGNYGYTF. The whole variable domain, filled in from reference TRBV3-1 and TRBJ1-2, reads DTAVSQTPKYLVTQMGNDKSIKCEQNLGHDTMYWYKQDSKKFLKIMFSYNNKELIINETVPNRFSPKSPDKAHLNLHINSLELGDSAVYFCASSPRAGNYGYTFGSGTRLTVV.

This chain's CDR3 is CASMGLDTQYF. The DNA of the CDR3 is TGTGCCAGCATGGGACTAGATACGCAGTATTTT. The gene calls are TRBV3-1 and TRBJ2-3, with D possibly being TRBD2 (6 bases). V lost 7 bases and J lost 5, with 7 bases in between. Germline V lookup: CDR1 LGHDT, CDR2 YNNKEL (reference sequence). CDR3 length: 11 amino acids.

This chain uses TRBV12-3 or TRBV12-4 with TRBJ1-1; D uncertain. This CDR3 is built from 13 residues. The V end was cut by 7 bases, the J end by 1 base, with 10 bases between. This CDR3 reads CASTLTANTEAFF. The CDR3, as DNA: TGTGCCAGCACCCTAACGGCGAACACTGAAGCTTTCTTT.

The genes are TRBV5-5 and TRBJ2-3; D is perhaps TRBD2 (6 bases). Germline V gene data show CDR1 as SGHKS and CDR2 as YYEKEE (reference sequence). This CDR3 has 14 residues. Trimming removed 4 bases from V and 3 bases from J, with 12 bases in between. CDR3 sequence: CASSPGGTTDTQYF. CDR3 in DNA: TGTGCCAGCAGCCCTGGCGGGACGACAGATACGCAGTATTTT. Supplemented by reference TRBV5-5 and TRBJ2-3, the full variable domain reads DAGVTQSPTHLIKTRGQQVTLRCSPISGHKSVSWYQQVLGQGPQFIFQYYEKEERGRGNFPDRFSARQFPNYSSELNVNALLLGDSALYLCASSPGGTTDTQYFGPGTRLTVL.

V is TRBV7-2 and J is TRBJ1-6, with TRBD1 matching over 9 bases. The J segment lost 9 bases and the V segment lost 5 bases, leaving 11 bases of the junction unmatched. The CDR3 runs to 16 residues. Germline V gene data show CDR1 as SGHTA and CDR2 as FQGNSA. In nucleotides, the CDR3 is TGTGCCAGCAGCCGGGACAGGGTGAGCGTAGGTTCACCCCTCCACTTT. This encodes CASSRDRVSVGSPLHF.

The V gene is TRBV15, the J gene TRBJ2-1, with D perhaps TRBD2 (6 bases). Germline-derived CDR1 and CDR2 are LNHNV and YYDKDF (reference sequence). The CDR3 spans 11 residues. V lost 10 bases, J lost 6 bases, and 10 bases lay in between. In DNA, the CDR3 is TGTGCCATCTGGCGGGGCAATGAGCAGTTCTTC. Translation: CAIWRGNEQFF.

The V gene is TRBV7-2, the J gene TRBJ2-7; D may match TRBD1 or TRBD2 (5 bases each). Looked up from germline, CDR1 is SGHTA and CDR2 is FQGNSA. The V end was cut by 2 bases, the J end by 6 bases, with 8 bases between. CDR3 length equals 12 residues. CDR3 bases: TGTGCCAGCAGCTTAAATGGGGGCGAGCAGTACTTC. Encoded protein: CASSLNGGEQYF.

The chain couples TRBV25-1 to TRBJ1-2; a possible D gene is TRBD1 (6 bases). V shed 3 bases and J shed 4 bases, with 24 bases lying between them. CDR3 length: 18 amino acids. Germline-derived CDR1 and CDR2 are MGHDK and SYGVNS. CDR3 DNA: TGTGCCAGCAGTGATCCCTCTAGAGGAGGGGGTGGAATCTATGGCTACACCTTC. Protein: CASSDPSRGGGGIYGYTF.

This clonotype was counted between two and nine times. The gene calls are TRBV24-1 and TRBJ2-2, with TRBD1 matching over 7 bases. Germline values: CDR1 KGHDR, CDR2 SFDVKD. The CDR3 totals 19 residues. V was pared by 1 base and J by 2 bases, with 12 bases of the junction left unmatched. For the CDR3, the DNA is TGTGCCACCAGTGATTTAGGGGGCGCTTCCCCACTAAACACCGGGGAGCTGTTTTTT. Translating gives CATSDLGGASPLNTGELFF.